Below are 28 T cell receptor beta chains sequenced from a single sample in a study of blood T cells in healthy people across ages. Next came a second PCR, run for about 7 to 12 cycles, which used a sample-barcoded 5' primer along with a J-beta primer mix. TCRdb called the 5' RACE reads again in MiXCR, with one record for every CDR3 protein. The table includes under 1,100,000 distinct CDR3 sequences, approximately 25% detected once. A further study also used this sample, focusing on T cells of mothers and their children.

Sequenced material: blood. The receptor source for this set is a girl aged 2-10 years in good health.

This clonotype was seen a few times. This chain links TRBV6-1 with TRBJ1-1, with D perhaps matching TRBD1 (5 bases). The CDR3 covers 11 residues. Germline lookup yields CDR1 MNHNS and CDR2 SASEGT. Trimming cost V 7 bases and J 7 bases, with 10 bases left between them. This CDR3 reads CASTFGGEAFF. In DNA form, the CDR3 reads TGTGCCAGCACTTTCGGGGGTGAAGCTTTCTTT.

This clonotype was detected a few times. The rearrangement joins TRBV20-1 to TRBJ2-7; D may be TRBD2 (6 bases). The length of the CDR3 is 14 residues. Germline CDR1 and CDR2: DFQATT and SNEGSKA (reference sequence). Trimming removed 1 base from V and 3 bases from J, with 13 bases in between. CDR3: CSARGPGLGYEQYF. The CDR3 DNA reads TGCAGTGCTAGAGGTCCGGGACTCGGCTACGAGCAGTACTTC.

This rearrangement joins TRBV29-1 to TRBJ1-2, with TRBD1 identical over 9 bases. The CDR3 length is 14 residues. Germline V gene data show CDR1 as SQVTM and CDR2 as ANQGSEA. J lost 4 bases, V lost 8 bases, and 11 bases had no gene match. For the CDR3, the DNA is TGCAGCTTCCCGGGACAGGGTGTTCCCTATGGCTACACCTTC. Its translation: CSFPGQGVPYGYTF. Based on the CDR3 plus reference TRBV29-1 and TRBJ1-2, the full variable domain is SAVISQKPSRDICQRGTSLTIQCQVDSQVTMMFWYRQQPGQSLTLIATANQGSEATYESGFVIDKFPISRPNLTFSTLTVSNMSPEDSSIYLCSFPGQGVPYGYTFGSGTRLTVV.

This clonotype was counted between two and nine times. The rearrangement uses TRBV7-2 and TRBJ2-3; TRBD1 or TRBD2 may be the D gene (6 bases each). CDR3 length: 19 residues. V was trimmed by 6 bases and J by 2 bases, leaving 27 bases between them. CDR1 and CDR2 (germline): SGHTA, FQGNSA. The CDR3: CASRTVTGPAGSTTDTQYF. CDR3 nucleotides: TGTGCCAGCAGAACGGTGACAGGACCAGCGGGCAGCACCACAGATACGCAGTATTTT.

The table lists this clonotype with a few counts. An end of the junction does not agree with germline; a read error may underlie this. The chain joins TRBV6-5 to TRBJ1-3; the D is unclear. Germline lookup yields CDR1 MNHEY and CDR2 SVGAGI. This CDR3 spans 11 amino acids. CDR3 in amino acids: CTSRAGNTIYF. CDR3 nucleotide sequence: TGTACCAGTAGGGCTGGAAACACCATATATTTT.

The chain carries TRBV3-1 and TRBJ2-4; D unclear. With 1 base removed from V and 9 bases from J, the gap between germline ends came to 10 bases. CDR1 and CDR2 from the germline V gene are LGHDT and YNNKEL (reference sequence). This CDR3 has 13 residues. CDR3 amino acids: CASSQGYRSIQYF. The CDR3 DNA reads TGTGCCAGCAGCCAAGGATACCGGAGCATTCAGTACTTC. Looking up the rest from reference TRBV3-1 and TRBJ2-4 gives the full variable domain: DTAVSQTPKYLVTQMGNDKSIKCEQNLGHDTMYWYKQDSKKFLKIMFSYNNKELIINETVPNRFSPKSPDKAHLNLHINSLELGDSAVYFCASSQGYRSIQYFGAGTRLSVL.

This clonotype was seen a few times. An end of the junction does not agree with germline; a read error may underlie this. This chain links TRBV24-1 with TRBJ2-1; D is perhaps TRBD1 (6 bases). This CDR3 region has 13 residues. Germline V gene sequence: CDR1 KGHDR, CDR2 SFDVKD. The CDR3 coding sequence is TGTGCATGCGAAGGGGGTTTATCGAATGGGCAGTTCTTC. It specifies CACEGGLSNGQFF.

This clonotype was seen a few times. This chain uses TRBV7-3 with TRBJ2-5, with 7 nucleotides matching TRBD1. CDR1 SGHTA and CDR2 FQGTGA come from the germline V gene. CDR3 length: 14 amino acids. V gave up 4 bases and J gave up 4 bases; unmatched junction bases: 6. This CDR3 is CASSYRGDGETQYF. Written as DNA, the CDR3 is TGTGCCAGCAGCTACAGGGGCGATGGAGAGACCCAGTACTTC.

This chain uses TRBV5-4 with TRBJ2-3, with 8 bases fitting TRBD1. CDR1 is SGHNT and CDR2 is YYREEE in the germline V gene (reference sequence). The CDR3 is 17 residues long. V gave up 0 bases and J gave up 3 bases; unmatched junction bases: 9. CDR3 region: CASSLVQGAFLTDTQYF. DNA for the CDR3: TGTGCCAGCAGCTTGGTTCAGGGGGCCTTCCTTACAGATACGCAGTATTTT.

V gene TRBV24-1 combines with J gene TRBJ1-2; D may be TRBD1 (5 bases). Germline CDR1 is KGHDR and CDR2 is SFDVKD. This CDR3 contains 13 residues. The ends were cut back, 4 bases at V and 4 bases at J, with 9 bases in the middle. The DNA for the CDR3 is TGTGCCACCAGTGAGGGGGTGTCCTATGGCTACACCTTC. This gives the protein CATSEGVSYGYTF.

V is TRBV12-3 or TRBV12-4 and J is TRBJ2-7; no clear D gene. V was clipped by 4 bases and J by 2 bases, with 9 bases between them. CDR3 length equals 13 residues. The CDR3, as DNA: TGTGCCAGCAGTTCCTTAGAAGCCTACGAGCAGTACTTC. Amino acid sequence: CASSSLEAYEQYF.

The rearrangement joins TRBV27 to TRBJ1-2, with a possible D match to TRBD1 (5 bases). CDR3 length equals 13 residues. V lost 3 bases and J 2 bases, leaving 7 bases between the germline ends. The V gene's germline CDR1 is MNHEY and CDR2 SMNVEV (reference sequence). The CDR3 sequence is CASSFTGNYGYTF. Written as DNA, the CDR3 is TGTGCCAGCAGTTTTACAGGCAACTATGGCTACACCTTC.

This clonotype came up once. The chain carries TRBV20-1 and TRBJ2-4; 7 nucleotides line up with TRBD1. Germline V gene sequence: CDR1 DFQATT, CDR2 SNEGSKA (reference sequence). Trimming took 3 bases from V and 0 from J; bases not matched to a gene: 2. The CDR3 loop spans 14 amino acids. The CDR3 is CSARTGIAKNIQYF. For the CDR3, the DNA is TGCAGTGCTAGGACAGGGATAGCCAAAAACATTCAGTACTTC.

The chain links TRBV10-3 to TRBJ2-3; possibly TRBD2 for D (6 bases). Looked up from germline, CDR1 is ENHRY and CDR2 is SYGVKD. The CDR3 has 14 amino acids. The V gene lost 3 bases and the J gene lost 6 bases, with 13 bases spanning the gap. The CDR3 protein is CAISDSSAGDTQYF. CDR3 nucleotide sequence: TGTGCCATCAGTGATTCCTCCGCGGGGGATACGCAGTATTTT.

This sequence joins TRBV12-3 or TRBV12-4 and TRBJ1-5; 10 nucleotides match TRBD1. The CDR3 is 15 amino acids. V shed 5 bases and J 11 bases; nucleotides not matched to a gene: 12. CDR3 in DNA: TGTGCCAGCAGTCCCGGGACAGGGGCCTCAGGAGCCCAGCATTTT. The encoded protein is CASSPGTGASGAQHF.

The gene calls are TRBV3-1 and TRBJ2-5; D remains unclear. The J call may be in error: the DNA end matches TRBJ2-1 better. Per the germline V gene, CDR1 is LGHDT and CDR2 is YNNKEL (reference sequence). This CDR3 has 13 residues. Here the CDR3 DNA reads TGTGCCAGCAGCCACACCGGTGGTGATGAGCAGTTCTTC. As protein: CASSHTGGDEQFF.

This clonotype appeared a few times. CDR3 DNA: TGCGCCAGCAGCTTGGTGTCCGGGAGTGATAGGAATGAGCAGTTCTTC. Its translation is CASSLVSGSDRNEQFF. The J gene is TRBJ2-1, the V gene TRBV5-1, with a weak D call TRBD2 (6 bases). The CDR3 spans 16 residues. Germline V gene data show CDR1 as SGHRS and CDR2 as YFSETQ. Trimming removed 0 bases at V and 7 bases at J, with 17 bases between.

CDR3 DNA sequence: TGTGCCATCAGGGACAGGGCCTCCACAGATACGCAGTATTTT. Protein product: CAIRDRASTDTQYF. The chain combines TRBV10-3 with TRBJ2-3; 8 bases line up with TRBD1. Germline V gives CDR1 ENHRY, CDR2 SYGVKD. The CDR3 has 14 amino acids. Germline trimming cut 6 bases from V and 2 bases from J; bases unmatched to any gene: 4.

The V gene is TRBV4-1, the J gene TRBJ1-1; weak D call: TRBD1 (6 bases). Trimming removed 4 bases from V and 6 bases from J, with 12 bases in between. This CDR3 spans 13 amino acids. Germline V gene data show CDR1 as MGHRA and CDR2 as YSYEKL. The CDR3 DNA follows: TGCGCCAGCAGCCTTCGACAGGACTCTGAAGCTTTCTTT. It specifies CASSLRQDSEAFF.

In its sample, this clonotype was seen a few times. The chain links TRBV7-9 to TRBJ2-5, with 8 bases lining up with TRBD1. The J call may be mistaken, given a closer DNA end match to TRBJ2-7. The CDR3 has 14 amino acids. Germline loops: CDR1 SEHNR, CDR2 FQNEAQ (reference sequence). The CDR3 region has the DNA TGTGCCAGCAGCGACCGGGACAGGTTGTACGAGCAGTACTTC. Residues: CASSDRDRLYEQYF.

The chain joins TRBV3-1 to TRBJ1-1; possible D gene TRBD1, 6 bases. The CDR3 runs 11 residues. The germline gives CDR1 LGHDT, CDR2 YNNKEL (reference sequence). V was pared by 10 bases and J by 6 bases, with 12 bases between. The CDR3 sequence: CATGGGPEAFF. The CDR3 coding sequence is TGTGCCACCGGAGGGGGTCCTGAAGCTTTCTTT.

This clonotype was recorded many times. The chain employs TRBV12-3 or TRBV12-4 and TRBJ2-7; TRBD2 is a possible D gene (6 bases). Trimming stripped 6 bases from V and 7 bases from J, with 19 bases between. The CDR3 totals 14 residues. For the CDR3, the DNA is TGTGCCAGCAGGCGGGGACGGGCTAATTCTGAGCAGTACTTC. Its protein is CASRRGRANSEQYF.

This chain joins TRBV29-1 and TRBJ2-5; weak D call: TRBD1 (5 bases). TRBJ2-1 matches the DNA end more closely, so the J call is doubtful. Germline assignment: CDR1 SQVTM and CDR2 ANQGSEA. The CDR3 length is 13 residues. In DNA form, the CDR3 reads TGCAGCGTTGACAGACAGTATTACAATGAGCAGTTCTTC. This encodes CSVDRQYYNEQFF.

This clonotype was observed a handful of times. In DNA form, the CDR3 reads TGCAGTGCTAGAGATTCAGTTACCGATAATTCACCCCTCCACTTT. This sequence encodes CSARDSVTDNSPLHF. J is TRBJ1-6 and V is TRBV20-1; no clear D gene. V lost 0 bases, J lost 5 bases, and 11 bases lay in between. This CDR3 has 15 amino acids. CDR1 is DFQATT, CDR2 SNEGSKA, per germline (reference sequence).

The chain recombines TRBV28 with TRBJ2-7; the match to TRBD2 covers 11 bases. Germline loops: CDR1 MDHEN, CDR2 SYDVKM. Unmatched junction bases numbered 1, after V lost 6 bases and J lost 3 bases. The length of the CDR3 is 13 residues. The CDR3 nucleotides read TGTGCCAGCAGACTAGCGGGAGTCTACGAGCAGTACTTC. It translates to CASRLAGVYEQYF.

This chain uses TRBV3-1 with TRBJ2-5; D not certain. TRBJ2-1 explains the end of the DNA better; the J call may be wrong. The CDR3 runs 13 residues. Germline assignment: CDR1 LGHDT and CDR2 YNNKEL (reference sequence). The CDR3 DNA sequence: TGTGCCAGCAGCCACGCCCTAAGCAATGAGCAGTTCTTC. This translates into CASSHALSNEQFF.

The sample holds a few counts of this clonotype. The CDR3 region is CASSLFPHSREQFF. Written as DNA, the CDR3 is TGTGCCAGCAGCTTATTTCCCCACTCCCGAGAGCAGTTCTTC. The chain combines TRBV7-2 with TRBJ2-1; the D is unclear. The V gene lost 2 bases and the J gene lost 10 bases, with 15 bases spanning the gap. CDR3 length: 14 amino acids. Germline-derived CDR1 and CDR2 are SGHTA and FQGNSA.

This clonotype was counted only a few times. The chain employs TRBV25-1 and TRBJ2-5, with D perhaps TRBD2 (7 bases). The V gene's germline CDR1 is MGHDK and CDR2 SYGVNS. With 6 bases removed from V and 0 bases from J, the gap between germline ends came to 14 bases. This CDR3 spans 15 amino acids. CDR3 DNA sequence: TGTGCCAGCAGCGGTGAGGGGGGGTACCAAGAGACCCAGTACTTC. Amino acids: CASSGEGGYQETQYF.